This TCR beta chain was identified during a study of T cell repertoires in cytomegalovirus infection. TCRdb independently ran MiXCR on the reads; one entry per CDR3 protein. The sample holds roughly 990,000 distinct CDR3 sequences, around 30% seen once. This clonotype was detected ten times or more. The antigen remains unidentified. This clonotype was sampled from a human donor in good health (CMV status not recorded). Some clones in this sample may be carry-over from other donors' samples. The material was cultured CD8+ T cells from PBMCs, obtained from culture after CMV antigen stimulation.

The CDR3 DNA is TGTGCCAGCAGCGGAAGGACAGGGGGCGATCAGCCCCAGCATTTT. Its translation is CASSGRTGGDQPQHF. This sequence joins TRBV7-9 and TRBJ1-5; TRBD1 matches 11 bases. Germline V lookup: CDR1 SEHNR, CDR2 FQNEAQ (reference sequence). With 5 bases clipped from V and 5 bases from J, the junction kept 5 bases outside the gene matches. This CDR3 comprises 15 residues.